These T cell receptor beta chains were read from a single sample in a study of blood T cell repertoires in COVID-19. Data came from immunoSEQ multiplex PCR; TCRdb stores just in-frame clones and leaves some out. The profile covers 250,000 or so clones, with 80% to 90% appearing a single time and around 2.6% taken by the ten largest. Sequencing was carried out using PBMCs or T cells enriched from blood (not recorded which). The source of these receptors is a woman in her 30s with acute COVID-19. The CDR3 runs from the conserved cysteine through the conserved F or W. The D gene is left open where the match is weak. Expanded clones get a size class; other rows say once, few or many, or leave the size out.

clone size	D gene	V gene	J gene	CDR3 DNA	CDR3 protein
once	TRBD1	TRBV5-6	TRBJ1-6	TGTGCCAGCAGCTTAGGGGGCCCAAGTGGCCCGAATTCACCCCTCCACTTT	CASSLGGPSGPNSPLHF
-	-	TRBV15	TRBJ1-5	TGTGCCACCAGCAGAGACCCCTCGGGCAGGGATGGTCAGCCCCAGCATTTT	CATSRDPSGRDGQPQHF
-	-	TRBV6-5	TRBJ1-5	TGTGCCAGCACGAGGGATAGCAATCAGCCCCAGCATTTT	CASTRDSNQPQHF
-	-	TRBV10-3	TRBJ1-2	TGTGCCATCAGTGAAAGGGAAGGGACTACTAACTATGGCTACACCTTC	CAISEREGTTNYGYTF
-	TRBD1	TRBV7-9	TRBJ1-4	TGTGCCAGCAGCTTACGGGCCGACAGGGGAATTGAAAAACTGTTTTTT	CASSLRADRGIEKLFF
-	-	TRBV9	TRBJ1-4	TGTGCCAGCAGCGTAGAGGAGGATGCAACTAATGAAAAACTGTTTTTT	CASSVEEDATNEKLFF
-	TRBD2	TRBV7-2	TRBJ2-3	TGTGCCAGCAGCTTAGTGCGGGGGACTGATACGCAGTATTTT	CASSLVRGTDTQYF
-	TRBD1	TRBV27	TRBJ2-3	TGTGCCACCCAGACAGGGGTCGGGGGAGATACGCAGTATTTT	CATQTGVGGDTQYF
once	-	TRBV9	TRBJ1-1	TGTGCCAGCAGCGCCGGAGAGCTGAACACTGAAGCTTTCTTT	CASSAGELNTEAFF
-	-	TRBV2	TRBJ1-5	TGTGCCAGCAGTACGACGGGAGCTAATCAGCCCCAGCATTTT	CASSTTGANQPQHF
-	-	TRBV3-1/TRBV3-2	TRBJ1-6	TGTGCCAGCAGCCATGGCAGGGTTTCACCCCTCCACTTT	CASSHGRVSPLHF
-	-	TRBV19	TRBJ2-3	TGTGCCAGTAGTACAGGGGACACAGATACGCAGTATTTT	CASSTGDTDTQYF
once	-	TRBV10-1	TRBJ2-3	TGCGCCAGCACCCCAGACTTGTCCGATACGCAGTATTTT	CASTPDLSDTQYF
many	-	TRBV10-1	TRBJ1-2	TGCGCCAGCAGTGGCCAGGATGGATATGGCTACACCTTC	CASSGQDGYGYTF
-	TRBD1	TRBV6-1	TRBJ1-1	TGTGCCAGCAATGAACAGGGGCAGAACACTGAAGCTTTCTTT	CASNEQGQNTEAFF
-	-	TRBV19	TRBJ2-2	TGTGCCAGTAGTATATCGGTGAACACCGGGGAGCTGTTTTTT	CASSISVNTGELFF
-	-	TRBV19	TRBJ1-3	TGTGCCAGTAGTATCGGCAGGACTTCTGGAAACACCATATATTTT	CASSIGRTSGNTIYF
-	TRBD2	TRBV30	TRBJ2-1	TGTGCCTGGAGTGGGGGGGGGAAGGATGAGCAGTTCTTC	CAWSGGGKDEQFF
once	-	TRBV10-2	TRBJ1-1	TGCGCCAGCAGTGTGGCCCGGACAGACACTGAAGCTTTCTTT	CASSVARTDTEAFF
-	TRBD1	TRBV18	TRBJ1-4	TGTGCCAGCTCACCCAGGGGGAATGAAAAACTGTTTTTT	CASSPRGNEKLFF
-	-	TRBV7-9	TRBJ2-2	TGTGCCAGCAGCTTAGGGACAACGAACACCGGGGAGCTGTTTTTT	CASSLGTTNTGELFF
-	TRBD1	TRBV5-6	TRBJ1-2	TGTGCCAGCAGCGACCTGACAGGGGGCGGGTTGGATAACTATGGCTACACCTTC	CASSDLTGGGLDNYGYTF
few	TRBD2	TRBV4-1	TRBJ2-7	TGCGCCAGCAGCCAACCCACTAGCGGGAGAACCTACGAGCAGTACTTC	CASSQPTSGRTYEQYF
-	-	TRBV18	TRBJ2-3	TGTGCCAGCTCGCCTACAGAAATCACAGATACGCAGTATTTT	CASSPTEITDTQYF
-	TRBD2	TRBV5-6	TRBJ2-5	TGTGCCAGCAGCTTGGGACTAGCGGGGCAAGAGACCCAGTACTTC	CASSLGLAGQETQYF
-	-	TRBV7-2	TRBJ2-5	TGTGCCAGCAGCTTAAATAGCGTTGAGACCCAGTACTTC	CASSLNSVETQYF
-	TRBD1	TRBV3-1/TRBV3-2	TRBJ1-4	TGTGCCAGCAGCCAAGGTCTACAGGGGGCGGAAAAACTGTTTTTT	CASSQGLQGAEKLFF
-	TRBD1	TRBV18	TRBJ1-4	TGTGCCAGCTCACTCTGGGACAGTGGAACAACTAATGAAAAACTGTTTTTT	CASSLWDSGTTNEKLFF
-	TRBD1	TRBV4-1	TRBJ1-4	TGCGCCAGCAGCCAACGTGTGGGACAGGGGGTTTTATCGCTAGGTGAAAAACTGTTTTTT	CASSQRVGQGVLSLGEKLFF
-	-	TRBV21-1	TRBJ1-4	TGTGCCAGCAGCAACGAGGAACCAACTAATGAAAAACTGTTTTTT	CASSNEEPTNEKLFF
-	-	TRBV30	TRBJ1-5	TGTGCCTGGAGTGTTTCGGGGGGCTACAATCAGCCCCAGCATTTT	CAWSVSGGYNQPQHF
-	-	TRBV10-3	TRBJ2-7	TGTGCCATCAGTGAGTCGTGGTCAGGGATCGGCTCCTACGAGCAGTACTTC	CAISESWSGIGSYEQYF
-	-	TRBV29-1	TRBJ1-2	TGCAGCGTACCCCTCGGGGGTAACTATGGCTACACCTTC	CSVPLGGNYGYTF
-	TRBD1	TRBV7-9	TRBJ1-1	TGTGCCAGCAGCTTCGACAGGGATCAAGAAGCTTTCTTT	CASSFDRDQEAFF
-	-	TRBV4-1	TRBJ1-6	TGCGCCAGCAGCCAAGGGAAGGGGAATTCACCCCTCCACTTT	CASSQGKGNSPLHF
-	TRBD1	TRBV14	TRBJ1-4	TGTGCCAGCAGCCCTATCGAGGGGGCTGTTGGTGAAAAACTGTTTTTT	CASSPIEGAVGEKLFF
-	TRBD2	TRBV27	TRBJ2-7	TGTGCCAGCAGTTTCACCGGGGGGGTCTACGAGCAGTACTTC	CASSFTGGVYEQYF
-	TRBD1	TRBV7-8	TRBJ1-4	TGTGCCAGCAGCTTACCCCCGGGACAGCTGTCTGAAAAACTGTTTTTT	CASSLPPGQLSEKLFF
-	-	TRBV27	TRBJ1-1	TGTGCCAGCAGTATAACAGGGCTCAACACTGAAGCTTTCTTT	CASSITGLNTEAFF
-	-	TRBV7-2	TRBJ1-1	TGTGCCAGCAGAGATCCAGGGGAGAGGACTGAAGCTTTCTTT	CASRDPGERTEAFF
-	-	TRBV9	TRBJ1-6	TGTGCCAGCAGCACCCCCCAGGGTGGTAATTCACCCCTCCACTTT	CASSTPQGGNSPLHF
-	-	TRBV15	TRBJ1-1	TGTGCCACCAGCAGAGATCCCAGACATCGGAACACTGAAGCTTTCTTT	CATSRDPRHRNTEAFF
-	TRBD2	TRBV7-2	TRBJ2-5	TGTGCCAGCAGCAGAGGCGGGACTAGCCAAGAGACCCAGTACTTC	CASSRGGTSQETQYF
-	-	TRBV29-1	TRBJ2-2	TGCAGCGTTGTAGGCGGGCACACCGGGGAGCTGTTTTTT	CSVVGGHTGELFF
-	TRBD1	TRBV5-1	TRBJ2-5	TGCGCCAGCAGCCTAGGACAGGGAGGTTTAGAGACCCAGTACTTC	CASSLGQGGLETQYF
-	TRBD2	TRBV12-5	TRBJ2-3	TGTGCTAGTGGTTTTAATGGCGGGGGGGCCTTATCAGATACGCAGTATTTT	CASGFNGGGALSDTQYF
-	TRBD1	TRBV6-2/TRBV6-3	TRBJ1-1	TGTGCCAGCAGTATTTCGGGACAGGGAGGGAGAGCTTTCTTT	CASSISGQGGRAFF
once	TRBD2	TRBV10-1	TRBJ2-3	TGCGCCAGCACCGGAAAGAGGGGACTAGCGGGGGGTCTGAGCACAGATACGCAGTATTTT	CASTGKRGLAGGLSTDTQYF
-	-	TRBV30	TRBJ2-4	TGTGCCTGGAGGTCCGGTATACTAGCCAAAAACATTCAGTACTTC	CAWRSGILAKNIQYF
-	-	TRBV27	TRBJ1-2	TGTGCCAGCAGTTCCCTAACGCTGAGAGATGGCTACACCTTC	CASSSLTLRDGYTF
-	-	TRBV21-1	TRBJ1-5	TGTGCCAGCAGTCAAAAGGAGGACAGGGGTTCGGGTTTT	CASSQKEDRGSGF
-	TRBD1	TRBV6-5	TRBJ1-1	TGTGCCAGCTTTACTGGGACAGCCAACACTGAAGCTTTCTTT	CASFTGTANTEAFF
-	TRBD1	TRBV4-1	TRBJ2-7	TGCGCCAGCAGCCTATTCGGACAGGGATCCCCCTACGAGCAGTACTTC	CASSLFGQGSPYEQYF
once	-	TRBV5-4	TRBJ2-7	TGTGCCAGCAGCTTGAGGGGCACGCACGAGCAGTACTTC	CASSLRGTHEQYF
-	TRBD1	TRBV5-6	TRBJ1-1	TGTGCCAGCAGCGCAGAGACAGGGGGCACTGAAGCTTTCTTT	CASSAETGGTEAFF
-	TRBD1	TRBV5-1	TRBJ2-5	TGCGCCAGCAGCTTCGGCAGGGGGCAAGAGACCCAGTACTTC	CASSFGRGQETQYF
-	TRBD1	TRBV29-1	TRBJ1-4	TGCAGCGTTGGGGGACAGGGAAGGGGAAAACTGTTTTTT	CSVGGQGRGKLFF
-	-	TRBV19	TRBJ2-7	TGTGCCAGTAGTACCCCCGCCGGGAACGAGCAGTACTTC	CASSTPAGNEQYF
-	-	TRBV11-1	TRBJ2-2	TGTGCCACCCTAGAGACCGGGGAGCTGTTTTTT	CATLETGELFF